The text below deals with one TCR beta chain. This sample is drawn from a study of blood T cell repertoires in COVID-19. Study overall: From the United States, Italy and Spain came samples of acute and convalescent COVID-19.

The table came from immunoSEQ multiplex PCR; TCRdb's copy has only in-frame clones and leaves some out. The sample records 150,000 to 200,000 clones, roughly 84% being singletons. J lost 1 base, V lost 4 bases, and 2 bases had no gene match. The CDR3 contains 15 residues. Germline CDR1 is LGHNA and CDR2 is YSLEER. The sample comprised peripheral blood. This TCR derives from a woman older than 75 with active or convalescent COVID-19. V usage is TRBV4-3 and J usage is TRBJ1-2; 11 bases line up with TRBD1. The CDR3 nucleotides read TGCGCCAGCAGCCCAGGGACAGGGGGTAACTATGGCTACACCTTC. It encodes CASSPGTGGNYGYTF.